The clone carrying this T cell receptor beta chain appeared a single time. These data originate in a study of T cell responses to AZD1222 COVID-19 vaccine. Here immunoSEQ multiplex PCR was the method, and the copy in TCRdb shows in-frame clones only, minus some. The table lists over 75,000 clones, roughly 87% of them singletons. Germline V gene lookup returns CDR1 SGHAT and CDR2 FQNNGV. V lost 4 bases to trimming and J lost 5 bases; unmatched junction nucleotides: 6. The CDR3 runs to 16 residues. Sequencing was performed on peripheral blood, taken on day 0 of AZD1222 vaccination. This rearrangement joins TRBV11-2 to TRBJ2-1; 12 bases agree with TRBD2. The clonotype originates from an adult in good health. CDR3 sequence reads: CASSSLAGGNNNEQFF. As DNA, the CDR3 is TGTGCCAGCAGCTCCCTAGCGGGGGGGAACAACAATGAGCAGTTCTTC.